The sequence of this T cell receptor beta chain was determined in a study of shared clonotypes between healthy human individuals. Regarding the study as a whole: It was only blood that was sampled, and tissue repertoires likely differ. There were few donors, and this limited the genetic and exposure-history diversity represented.

Terminally differentiated effector memory CD45RA+ cells were excluded by CCR7 positive selection of CD45RO-negative cells. The protocol was immunoSEQ multiplex PCR, while the TCRdb copy is restricted to in-frame clones and leaves out a portion. The sample has about 2.1 million clones, 90% to 95% seen once. A note on this clone: The antigen is not known.

This receptor was taken from a man between 18 and 29 years old in good health. Some clones in this sample may be carry-over from other donors' samples. Sequencing was carried out using naive CD8+ T cells from PBMCs.

The CDR3 DNA reads as TGTGCCAGCGGGGTTCCGGATACGCAGTATTTT. This codes for CASGVPDTQYF. The genes are TRBV2 and TRBJ2-3, with no clear D. CDR1 and CDR2 (germline): SNHLY, FYNNEI. Trimming left V 8 bases short and J 6 bases short, with 9 bases between. The CDR3 is made up of 11 amino acids.